This T cell receptor beta chain was sequenced in a study of T-cell memory formation after mild COVID-19. Study-wide background: TCR clusters showed largely donor specificity.

TCRdb reprocessed the 5' RACE reads with MiXCR, giving one entry per CDR3 protein. The sample contains 430,000 or so distinct CDR3 sequences, about 23% of which appear only once. A word on this clonotype: The antigen is undetermined.

V lost 3 bases and J lost 2, with 20 bases in between. Germline CDR1 reads LGHDT; CDR2 reads YNNKEL (reference sequence). This CDR3 spans 18 amino acids. Findings of the study overall: There were some responding clones in pre-infection memory, which suggested that cross-reactive memory had joined.

This TCR was recovered from an adult woman who had mild COVID-19 (a few samples of this study predate the infection). Cell type and time point are not known. V and J are TRBV3-1 and TRBJ2-1; no definite D call. Material: PBMCs or a T cell subset sorted from them (not recorded which). CDR3 in amino acids: CASSQSTTKARTYNEQFF. In DNA form, the CDR3 reads TGTGCCAGCAGCCAGTCTACAACAAAAGCGAGAACCTACAATGAGCAGTTCTTC.